This TCR beta chain was captured in a study of naive and memory T cell subsets. General observations from the study: Naive and memory repertoire findings lacked a ground truth for validation.

The beta constant-region primer was an equimolar mix of two oligonucleotides covering TRBC1 and TRBC2. TCRdb used MiXCR to reprocess the UMI-ligation and nested PCR reads, holding one entry per CDR3 protein. The data hold under 100,000 distinct CDR3 sequences, with around 7% observed a single time. CDR1 and CDR2 (germline): DFQATT, SNEGSKA (reference sequence). This CDR3 spans 14 amino acids. V lost 1 base and J 4 bases, leaving 11 bases between the germline ends. This clonotype was recorded a few times. Its antigen is not known. Sequencing used central memory CD4+ T cells from blood. The V and J genes are TRBV20-1 and TRBJ1-5, with D maybe TRBD1 (5 bases). The sequence was obtained from a human donor in good health. The CDR3: CSARGPRANQPQHF. CDR3 DNA: TGCAGTGCTAGAGGCCCCAGGGCAAATCAGCCCCAGCATTTT.